A selection of T cell receptor beta chains follows, all from one sample in a study of blood T cells in healthy people across ages. TCRdb re-called the 5' RACE reads with MiXCR, one entry per CDR3 protein. The table has 450,000 to 650,000 distinct CDR3 sequences, less than 25% seen once. The same data also contributed to another study, on T cells of mothers and their children.

Sample: blood. All receptors derive from a boy between 10 and 17 years old in good health. CDR3s include the opening cysteine and the closing phenylalanine or tryptophan. The D gene is left open where the match is weak. The size field is filled for only some rows; it gives once, few, many or a size class.

j_call clone_size v_call d_call cdr3_nt cdr3_aa
TRBJ2-4 few TRBV11-2 NA TGTGCCAGCAGCTGGAGGGGGGGCGGGGTAAACATTCAGTACTTC CASSWRGGGVNIQYF
TRBJ1-2 NA TRBV4-2 NA TGTGCCAGCAGCTACCTGACTGCCGATGGCTACACCTTC CASSYLTADGYTF
TRBJ2-7 many TRBV18 NA TGTGCCAGCTCACCTGATGGCGCGTACGAGCAGTACTTC CASSPDGAYEQYF
TRBJ1-1 NA TRBV27 NA TGTGCCAGCAGTTTATCATGGGGGGACACTGAAGCTTTCTTT CASSLSWGDTEAFF
TRBJ1-2 NA TRBV7-2 NA TGTGCCAGCAGCCCCAGTGTAGGGGGGCCTAACTATGGCTACACCTTC CASSPSVGGPNYGYTF
TRBJ2-5 NA TRBV5-1 NA TGCGCCAGCAGCTTGGGGCCAGGTTACCAAGAGACCCAGTACTTC CASSLGPGYQETQYF
TRBJ2-7 few TRBV2 NA TGTGCCAGCGTGAGGATGGGTTCCTACGAGCAGTACTTC CASVRMGSYEQYF
TRBJ2-7 few TRBV12-3/TRBV12-4 TRBD1 TGTGCCAGCAGTTTCTTACAGGGGGCCCACGAGCAGTACTTC CASSFLQGAHEQYF
TRBJ2-5 few TRBV9 NA TGTGCCAGCAGCGTAGCCTCCAATGGGCCCCAAGAGACCCAGTACTTC CASSVASNGPQETQYF
TRBJ2-3 NA TRBV24-1 NA TGTGCCACCAGTGTGACAGGCAACCGGGATACGCAGTATTTT CATSVTGNRDTQYF